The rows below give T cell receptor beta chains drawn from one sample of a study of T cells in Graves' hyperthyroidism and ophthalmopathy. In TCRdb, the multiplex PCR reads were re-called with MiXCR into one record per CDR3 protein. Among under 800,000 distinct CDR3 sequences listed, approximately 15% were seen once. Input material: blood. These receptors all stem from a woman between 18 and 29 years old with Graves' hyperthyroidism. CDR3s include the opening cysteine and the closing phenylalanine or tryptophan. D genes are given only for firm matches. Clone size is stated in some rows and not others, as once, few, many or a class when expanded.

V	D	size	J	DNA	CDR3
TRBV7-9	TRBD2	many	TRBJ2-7	TGTGCCAGCAGCACCGTGGGGGGGTACGAGCAGTACTTC	CASSTVGGYEQYF
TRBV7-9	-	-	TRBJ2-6	TGTGCCAGCAGCTTATTGATCTCTGGGGCCAACGTCCTGACTTTC	CASSLLISGANVLTF
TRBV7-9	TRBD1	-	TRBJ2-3	TGTGCCAGCACCACATCGGGACAGGGGCCAGATACGCAGTATTTT	CASTTSGQGPDTQYF
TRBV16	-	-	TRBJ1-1	TGTGCCAGCAGCCAATTGACACAATTGGACGACACTGAAGCTTTCTTT	CASSQLTQLDDTEAFF
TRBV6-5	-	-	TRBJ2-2	TGTGCCAGCAGTTACTCGGACAGGCGGGGCACCGGGGAGCTGTTTTTT	CASSYSDRRGTGELFF
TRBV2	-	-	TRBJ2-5	TGCGCCAGCATCGGAGGAGGGGAGACCCAGTACTTC	CASIGGGETQYF
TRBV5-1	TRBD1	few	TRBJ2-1	TGCGCCAGCAGCCGAGTAGGACAGGGGTTAGATGAGCAGTTCTTC	CASSRVGQGLDEQFF
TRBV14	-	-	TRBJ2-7	TGTGCCAGCAGCCCTTCCTTTATGGCCGAGCAGTACTTC	CASSPSFMAEQYF
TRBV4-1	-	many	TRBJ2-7	TGCGCCAGCAGCCAAGAAACAGGGTGGGAGCAGTACTTC	CASSQETGWEQYF
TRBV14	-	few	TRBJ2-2	TGTGCCAGCAGCCCCTTAAAGGGGAAGCGGACGAACACCGGGGAGCTGTTTTTT	CASSPLKGKRTNTGELFF
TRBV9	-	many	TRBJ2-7	TGTGCCAGCAGCGTAGCGACTGGATACGAGCAGTACTTC	CASSVATGYEQYF
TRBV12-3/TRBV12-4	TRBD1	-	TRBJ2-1	TGTGCCAGCACTCCCCGGGGACAGAGGTATGAGCAGTTCTTC	CASTPRGQRYEQFF
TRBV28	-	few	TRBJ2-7	TGTGCCAGCAGTCTGGACGTAATTAGGGGACGGGAGCAGTACTTC	CASSLDVIRGREQYF
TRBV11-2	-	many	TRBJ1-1	TGTGCCAGCAGCTTAGATCCGCGAACCGAAGCTTTCTTT	CASSLDPRTEAFF
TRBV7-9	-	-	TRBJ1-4	TGTGCCAGCAGCTTAGATGGGGTGGCTAATGAAAAACTGTTTTTT	CASSLDGVANEKLFF
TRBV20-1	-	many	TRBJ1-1	TGCAGTGCGACCGGGACGGGGGGCGCTTCGGTCAGCGCTTTCTTT	CSATGTGGASVSAFF
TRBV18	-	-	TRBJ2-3	TGTGCCAGCTCACCACCCTTGGTTCGCACAGATACGCAGTATTTT	CASSPPLVRTDTQYF
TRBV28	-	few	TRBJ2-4	TGTGCCAGCAGTTTCGGGGCTGACGGGTCCAAAAACATTCAGTACTTC	CASSFGADGSKNIQYF
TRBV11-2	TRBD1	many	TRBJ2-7	TGTGCCAGCAGCTTCCCCCTCCGGGACAGCGGATTTTACGAGCAGTACTTC	CASSFPLRDSGFYEQYF
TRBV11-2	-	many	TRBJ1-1	TGTGCCAGCAGCTTAGATCGGCCGGGAGTAGGGAAGGTGAACACTGAAGCTTTCTTT	CASSLDRPGVGKVNTEAFF
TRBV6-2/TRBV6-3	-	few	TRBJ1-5	TGTGCCAGCAGTTATCCAACAGGGCCGCAAGCGCAGCCCCAGCATTTT	CASSYPTGPQAQPQHF
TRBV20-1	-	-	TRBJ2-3	TGCAGTGCTAGCACTTTAGGACTTCGCACAGATACGCAGTATTTT	CSASTLGLRTDTQYF
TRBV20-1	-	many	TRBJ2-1	TGCAGTGCCCGGGGAAGCCCCGAAGCATACAATGAGCAGTTCTTC	CSARGSPEAYNEQFF
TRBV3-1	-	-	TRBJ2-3	TGTGCCAGCAGCCAAGCGCGTTCTACGCAGTATTTT	CASSQARSTQYF
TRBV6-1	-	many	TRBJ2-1	TGTGCCAGCAGTGACCGGGACAGGGCTTCGGCGGGAGGCAACAATGAGCAGTTCTTC	CASSDRDRASAGGNNEQFF
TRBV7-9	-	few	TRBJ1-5	TGTGCCAGCACCCCCCCGTGGATCAGGGGTCTCCCACAGCCCCAGCATTTT	CASTPPWIRGLPQPQHF
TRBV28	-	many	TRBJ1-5	TGTGCCAGCAACGGGGACCGGGGGGTACAGCCCCAGCATTTT	CASNGDRGVQPQHF
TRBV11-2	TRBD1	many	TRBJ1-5	TGTGCCAGCAGCTTAGACAGGGGGATTAATCAGCCCCAGCATTTT	CASSLDRGINQPQHF
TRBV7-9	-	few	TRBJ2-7	TGTGCCAGCAGCTCCTCTACAGGTTCCCTTTACTACGAGCAGTACTTC	CASSSSTGSLYYEQYF
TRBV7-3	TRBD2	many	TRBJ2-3	TGTGCCAGCAGCTCGACTAGCGCGCCCACAGATACGCAGTATTTT	CASSSTSAPTDTQYF
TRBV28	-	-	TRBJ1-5	TGTGCCAGCAGTCTCCAAGCGCCCCAGCATTTT	CASSLQAPQHF
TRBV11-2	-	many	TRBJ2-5	TGTGCCAGCAGCCGAGGCCCCCATGTTGAGATGGACCAGTACTTC	CASSRGPHVEMDQYF
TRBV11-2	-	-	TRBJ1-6	TGTGCCAGCAGCCTAACAGGAAATTCACCCCTCCACTTT	CASSLTGNSPLHF
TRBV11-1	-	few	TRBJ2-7	TGTGCCAGCAGCCTATGGACAGGGAGGGGCGAGCAGTACTTC	CASSLWTGRGEQYF
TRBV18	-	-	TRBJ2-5	TGTGCCAGCTCACCTATGTCAGAGACCCCTGGGTACTTC	CASSPMSETPGYF
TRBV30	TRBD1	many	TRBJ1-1	TGTGCCTCGGACAGGGGGAACATGAACACTGAAGCTTTCTTT	CASDRGNMNTEAFF
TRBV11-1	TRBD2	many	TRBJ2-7	TGTGCCAGCAGCTTATGGCGGGAGCCCTACGAGCAGTACTTC	CASSLWREPYEQYF